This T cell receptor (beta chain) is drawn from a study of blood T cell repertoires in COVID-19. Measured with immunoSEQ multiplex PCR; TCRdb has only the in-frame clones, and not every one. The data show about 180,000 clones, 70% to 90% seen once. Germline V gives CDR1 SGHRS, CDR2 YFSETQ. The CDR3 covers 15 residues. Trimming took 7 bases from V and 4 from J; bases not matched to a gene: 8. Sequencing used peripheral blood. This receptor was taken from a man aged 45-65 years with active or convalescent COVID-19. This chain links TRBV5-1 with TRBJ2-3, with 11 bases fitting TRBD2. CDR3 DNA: TGCGCCAGCCGGGTCGGGACTAGCGGCTCAGATACGCAGTATTTT. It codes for CASRVGTSGSDTQYF. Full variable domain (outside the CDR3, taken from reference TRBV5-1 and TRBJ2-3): KAGVTQTPRYLIKTRGQQVTLSCSPISGHRSVSWYQQTPGQGLQFLFEYFSETQRNKGNFPGRFSGRQFSNSRSEMNVSTLELGDSALYLCASRVGTSGSDTQYFGPGTRLTVL.